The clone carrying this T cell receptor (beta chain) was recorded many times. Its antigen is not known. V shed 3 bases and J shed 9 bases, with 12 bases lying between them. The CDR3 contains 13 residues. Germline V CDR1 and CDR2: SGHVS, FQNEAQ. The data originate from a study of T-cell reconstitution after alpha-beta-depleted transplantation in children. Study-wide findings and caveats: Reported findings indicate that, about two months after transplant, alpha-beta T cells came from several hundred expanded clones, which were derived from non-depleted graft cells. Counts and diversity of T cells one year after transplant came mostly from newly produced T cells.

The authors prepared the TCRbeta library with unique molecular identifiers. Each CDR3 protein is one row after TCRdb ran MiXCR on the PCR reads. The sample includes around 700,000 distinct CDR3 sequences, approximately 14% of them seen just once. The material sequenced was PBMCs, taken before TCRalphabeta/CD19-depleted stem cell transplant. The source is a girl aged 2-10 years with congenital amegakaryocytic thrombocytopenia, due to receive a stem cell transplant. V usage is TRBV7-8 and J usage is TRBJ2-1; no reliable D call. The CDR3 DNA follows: TGTGCCAGCAGCTTGGGCGACGGTGCTGAGCAGTTCTTC. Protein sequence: CASSLGDGAEQFF.